This T cell receptor beta chain was found in a study of shared clonotypes between healthy human individuals. Per the original methods: ImmunoSEQ sequences covered only the junction and lacked quality scores; filtering therefore differed. The repertoire was sequenced with immunoSEQ multiplex PCR; TCRdb's copy has only in-frame clones and lacks some. V and J calls and clone size are copied from that table; D and trimming were computed from the DNA. The table records roughly 700,000 clones, 74% of them present only once. This CDR3 is 13 amino acids long. The V gene's germline CDR1 is SGHKS and CDR2 YYEKEE (reference sequence). With 3 bases removed from V and 6 bases from J, the gap between germline ends came to 11 bases.

The sequence was obtained from a woman in her thirties in good health. The V gene is TRBV5-5, the J gene TRBJ2-3, with no clear D. Sequencing used memory CD4+ T cells sorted from blood. This sample's subset: CD45RA-negative fraction. CDR3 protein: CASSSFSEDTQYF. CDR3 bases: TGTGCCAGCAGCTCCTTCTCCGAGGATACGCAGTATTTT.